The rows below give T cell receptor beta chains drawn from one sample of a study of T-cell reconstitution after alpha-beta-depleted transplantation in children. Via MiXCR, TCRdb re-called the PCR reads, giving one row per CDR3 protein. Among 200,000 to 250,000 distinct CDR3 sequences listed, roughly a quarter were seen once. Sequencing was performed on PBMCs, mostly from graft donor cells, taken 360 days after TCRalphabeta/CD19-depleted stem cell transplant. The origin of the receptors is a female patient aged 2-9 years who had a stem cell transplant for congenital amegakaryocytic thrombocytopenia, so the T cells may come from the graft donor. Each CDR3 is given without its conserved first and last residue.

V gene: TRBV5-1
CDR3 protein: ASSLSEVYGYT

V gene: TRBV10-3
CDR3 protein: AISGSGQGDSIY

V gene: TRBV28
CDR3 protein: ASRKTAGANVLT

V gene: TRBV12-3/TRBV12-4
CDR3 protein: ASRMTGQETQY

V gene: TRBV6-2/TRBV6-3
CDR3 protein: ASSYQPPGGGRLETQY

V gene: TRBV27
CDR3 protein: ASSLSFEFGVAYNEQF

V gene: TRBV6-1
CDR3 protein: ASSNRNGAFEQY

V gene: TRBV29-1
CDR3 protein: SVELERGTDTQC

V gene: TRBV25-1
CDR3 protein: ATTAPGQETQY

V gene: TRBV12-3/TRBV12-4
CDR3 protein: ASSWPDTDTQY

V gene: TRBV20-1
CDR3 protein: SASGTINEQF

V gene: TRBV29-1
CDR3 protein: SGPGLHTDTQY

V gene: TRBV27
CDR3 protein: ASSRTGGRWTDTQY

V gene: TRBV5-1
CDR3 protein: ASSLEGSLGTEAF

V gene: TRBV24-1
CDR3 protein: ATSLTPPYEQY

V gene: TRBV20-1
CDR3 protein: SAMTGRDQPQH

V gene: TRBV12-3/TRBV12-4
CDR3 protein: ASSLLNRGFSYSNQPQH

V gene: TRBV29-1
CDR3 protein: SVTWTGGNTIY

V gene: TRBV5-1
CDR3 protein: ASSLSSWGLGYEQY

V gene: TRBV28
CDR3 protein: ASSLDINYGYT

V gene: TRBV12-3/TRBV12-4
CDR3 protein: ASSLRSMRNTEAF

V gene: TRBV25-1
CDR3 protein: ASSSLETQY